The source of this T cell receptor (beta chain) is a study of blood T cell repertoires in COVID-19. Overall study context: The United States, Italy and Spain provided the acute and convalescent COVID-19 samples. Sources were T cells, B-cell-depleted T cells, or PBMCs; the material itself was cDNA or gDNA.

Original handling: Quantification of nucleated cells was approximated via reference gene primer amplification. Some clones are missing from TCRdb's copy, which holds only in-frame ones; the method was immunoSEQ multiplex PCR. V and J calls and clone size are as listed in that table; D and trimming were resolved from the DNA. Of around 110,000 clones listed, around 90% are singletons. The clonotype was recovered from a woman in her 30s with acute or convalescent COVID-19. The sample comprised peripheral blood.

CDR3 region: CASSKGGAENTGELFF. The DNA of the CDR3 is TGTGCCAGCAGCAAAGGGGGGGCCGAGAACACCGGGGAGCTGTTTTTT. The J gene is TRBJ2-2, the V gene TRBV11-3; D possibly corresponds to TRBD2 (7 bases). Germline CDR1 SGHNT, CDR2 YENEEA. The CDR3 contains 16 residues. V shed 5 bases and J shed 1 base, with 14 bases lying between them. Variable domain in full (rest from reference TRBV11-3 and TRBJ2-2): EAGVVQSPRYKIIEKKQPVAFWCNPISGHNTLYWYLQNLGQGPELLIRYENEEAVDDSQLPKDRFSAERLKGVDSTLKIQPAELGDSAVYLCASSKGGAENTGELFFGEGSRLTVL.